This T cell receptor (beta chain) is drawn from a study of blood T cell repertoires in COVID-19. Trimming took 5 bases from V and 2 from J; bases not matched to a gene: 14. CDR1 SGHTA and CDR2 FQGNSA come from the germline V gene. CDR3 length: 19 amino acids. Sequenced by immunoSEQ multiplex PCR; TCRdb stores in-frame clones only, minus some. In the table there are 140,000 or so clones, around nine tenths of which are singletons. Sequencing was performed on peripheral blood. The receptor was isolated from a woman aged 45-59 years with active or convalescent COVID-19. The gene calls are TRBV7-2 and TRBJ2-3; 12 bases agree with TRBD2. The CDR3 coding sequence is TGTGCCAGCAGCGGAATTTTCCGACTAGCGGGGGAGGCCACAGATACGCAGTATTTT. Protein product: CASSGIFRLAGEATDTQYF.